Shown below are 17 T cell receptor beta chains from a single sample sequenced in a study of shared clonotypes between healthy human individuals. Cells designated naive CD8 were CD45RO-negative and were positively selected for CCR7, with terminally differentiated effector memory CD45RA+ cells excluded. The protocol was immunoSEQ multiplex PCR, while the TCRdb copy is restricted to in-frame clones and leaves out a portion. The sample records roughly 2,000,000 clones, less than 95% being singletons. The sample taken for sequencing was naive CD8+ T cells sorted from blood. All receptors come from a man younger than 30 in good health.

This clone showed up just once. V gene TRBV11-2 combines with J gene TRBJ2-7, with D possibly being TRBD1 or TRBD2 (5 bases each). This CDR3 is built from 16 residues. Trimming shortened V by 0 bases and J by 4 bases, and 16 bases separated the two germline ends. Germline assignment: CDR1 SGHAT and CDR2 FQNNGV. CDR3 in DNA: TGTGCCAGCAGCTTAGAATCTGTGGGGACGGTTTACGAGCAGTACTTC. Translation gives CASSLESVGTVYEQYF.

This clone occurred a few times. The rearrangement uses TRBV7-9 and TRBJ1-6; the D is unclear. Trimming shortened V by 5 bases and J by 8 bases, and 13 bases separated the two germline ends. The CDR3 runs to 14 residues. CDR1 and CDR2 (germline): SEHNR, FQNEAQ (reference sequence). The CDR3 nucleotides read TGTGCCAGCAGCCCCCATTTGGCGTATTCACCCCTCCACTTT. The encoded protein is CASSPHLAYSPLHF.

As for this clone: The same CDR3 can be traced to other DNA sequences in this sample. The rearrangement joins TRBV28 to TRBJ2-3; no clear D gene. The CDR3 loop spans 13 amino acids. Trimming left V 3 bases short and J 0 bases short, with 4 bases between. Germline CDR1 MDHEN, CDR2 SYDVKM. The CDR3: CASSFASTDTQYF. For the CDR3, the DNA is TGTGCCAGCAGTTTTGCTAGCACAGATACGCAGTATTTT.

The genes are TRBV7-9 and TRBJ2-7; 7 bases map to TRBD1. The trim removed 5 bases at V and 5 bases at J, leaving 3 bases unmatched. The germline V gene encodes CDR1 SEHNR and CDR2 FQNEAQ (reference sequence). The CDR3 totals 12 residues. CDR3 sequence: CASSADRDEQYF. CDR3 nucleotide sequence: TGTGCCAGCAGCGCCGACAGGGACGAGCAGTACTTC.

V and J are TRBV6-5 and TRBJ1-1; D unclear. CDR1 is MNHEY and CDR2 is SVGAGI in the germline V gene. The CDR3 is 14 residues long. V was clipped by 4 bases and J by 0 bases, with 9 bases between them. CDR3 in amino acids: CASSSQLMNTEAFF. For the CDR3, the DNA is TGTGCCAGCAGTTCTCAACTAATGAACACTGAAGCTTTCTTT.

The V and J genes are TRBV1 and TRBJ2-3; the D call TRBD2 from the table was never checked on the DNA. TRBV1 is annotated as a pseudogene. The length of the CDR3 is 17 residues. The CDR3 sequence is CTSSTRARRLDTDTQYF. In nucleotides, the CDR3 is TGCACCAGCAGTACACGGGCAAGGCGACTAGATACAGATACGCAGTATTTT.

Details on this clone: This same CDR3 is encoded by further DNA sequences in the sample. The chain combines TRBV9 with TRBJ2-3; possibly TRBD1 for D (6 bases). The V gene's germline CDR1 is SGDLS and CDR2 YYNGEE. The V and J ends lost 3 bases and 0 bases respectively, with 11 bases between them. The CDR3 sequence is 15 residues long. CDR3 DNA sequence: TGTGCCAGCAGCGAAACAGGGTTCAGCACAGATACGCAGTATTTT. As protein: CASSETGFSTDTQYF.

The V call is TRBV6-5, the J call TRBJ2-7; D remains unclear. Trimming stripped 0 bases from V and 5 bases from J, with 11 bases between. The CDR3 has 14 amino acids. CDR1 is MNHEY and CDR2 is SVGAGI in the germline V gene. The CDR3 coding sequence is TGTGCCAGCAGTTACTCTCAAGAGGCCAACGAGCAGTACTTC. Its protein product is CASSYSQEANEQYF.

The rearrangement links TRBV5-8 to TRBJ2-6; D remains unclear. CDR1 and CDR2 (germline): SGHTS, YDEGEE. V was pared by 0 bases and J by 0 bases, with 13 bases between. This CDR3 contains 18 residues. DNA of the CDR3: TGTGCCAGCAGCTTGGAGGTGAGGCAGACCTCTGGGGCCAACGTCCTGACTTTC. The encoded protein is CASSLEVRQTSGANVLTF.

The chain employs TRBV5-8 and TRBJ2-7; the D is unclear. Deletions cut 1 base from V and 5 bases from J, with 13 bases between. Germline V gene data show CDR1 as SGHTS and CDR2 as YDEGEE. This CDR3 is 14 amino acids long. The CDR3 bases are TGTGCCAGCAGCTTGCCCGGCCCAGCCCACGAGCAGTACTTC. It specifies CASSLPGPAHEQYF.

This clone came up once. The chain links TRBV5-6 to TRBJ1-1, with D perhaps TRBD1 (5 bases). The V and J ends lost 4 bases and 4 bases respectively, with 17 bases between them. The CDR3 extends over 15 amino acids. Germline assignment: CDR1 SGHDT and CDR2 YYEEEE. This CDR3 is CASSPPTARSTEAFF. The CDR3, as DNA: TGTGCCAGCAGCCCCCCGACAGCGAGGAGCACTGAAGCTTTCTTT.

V and J are TRBV2 and TRBJ2-1, with TRBD2 as a possible D gene (5 bases). This CDR3 is built from 13 residues. V shed 5 bases and J shed 9 bases, with 14 bases lying between them. The V gene's germline CDR1 is SNHLY and CDR2 FYNNEI. CDR3 in amino acids: CASSRTVAGEQFF. The CDR3 bases are TGTGCCAGCAGTCGGACTGTGGCTGGTGAGCAGTTCTTC.

The rearrangement joins TRBV6-5 to TRBJ1-1; 7 bases are a match to TRBD1. After removal of 4 bases from V and 4 bases from J, the junction contained 9 bases not matched to a gene. The CDR3 has 15 amino acids. Per germline, CDR1 MNHEY and CDR2 SVGAGI. The CDR3 is CASSSDREGVTEAFF. The CDR3 nucleotides read TGTGCCAGCAGTTCCGACAGGGAGGGGGTCACTGAAGCTTTCTTT.

The count of this clone is one. The chain couples TRBV6-6 to TRBJ2-1; perhaps TRBD2 as D (5 bases). With 5 bases removed from V and 0 bases from J, the gap between germline ends came to 11 bases. Germline CDR1 is MNHNY and CDR2 is SVGAGI (reference sequence). This CDR3 is built from 15 residues. The CDR3 bases are TGTGCCAGCAGTCCCAGCGGACTCTCCTACAATGAGCAGTTCTTC. The encoded protein is CASSPSGLSYNEQFF.

This chain uses TRBV4-3 with TRBJ1-4; D is uncertain. The CDR3 runs to 14 residues. Germline V gene lookup returns CDR1 LGHNA and CDR2 YSLEER. The germline V and J ends were trimmed by 0 bases and 5 bases, with 7 bases remaining between them. CDR3 bases: TGCGCCAGCAGCCAAGATTTGGAGAATGAAAAACTGTTTTTT. It specifies CASSQDLENEKLFF.

The chain combines TRBV29-1 with TRBJ2-2, with D possibly being TRBD1 or TRBD2 (5 bases each). Germline CDR1 and CDR2: SQVTM and ANQGSEA. V lost 0 bases and J lost 1, with 9 bases in between. The length of the CDR3 is 15 residues. The CDR3 nucleotides are TGCAGCGTTGAAGAGTGGGGGATGAACACCGGGGAGCTGTTTTTT. Its protein product is CSVEEWGMNTGELFF.

CDR3 loop: CASSLTENEQFF. DNA of the CDR3: TGTGCCAGCAGCTTGACGGAGAATGAGCAGTTCTTC. The chain employs TRBV5-8 and TRBJ2-1; no definite D call. Germline V gene data show CDR1 as SGHTS and CDR2 as YDEGEE. This CDR3 has 12 residues. V was clipped by 1 base and J by 7 bases, with 6 bases between them. The full variable domain, with the rest looked up from reference TRBV5-8 and TRBJ2-1, is EAGVTQSPTHLIKTRGQQATLRCSPISGHTSVYWYQQALGLGLQFLLWYDEGEERNRGNFPPRFSGRQFPNYSSELNVNALELEDSALYLCASSLTENEQFFGPGTRLTVL.